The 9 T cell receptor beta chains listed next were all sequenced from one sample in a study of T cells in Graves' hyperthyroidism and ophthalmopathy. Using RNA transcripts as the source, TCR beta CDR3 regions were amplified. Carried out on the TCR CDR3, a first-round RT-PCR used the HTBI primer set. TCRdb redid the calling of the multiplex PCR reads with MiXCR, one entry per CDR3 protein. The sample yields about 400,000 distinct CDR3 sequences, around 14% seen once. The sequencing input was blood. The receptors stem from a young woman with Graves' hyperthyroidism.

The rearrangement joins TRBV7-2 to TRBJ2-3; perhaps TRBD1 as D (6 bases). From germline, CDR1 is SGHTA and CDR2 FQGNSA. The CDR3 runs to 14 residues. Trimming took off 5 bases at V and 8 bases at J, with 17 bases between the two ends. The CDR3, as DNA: TGTGCCAGCAGCGCGCGGACAGTTACGGGTACGCAGTATTTT. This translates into CASSARTVTGTQYF. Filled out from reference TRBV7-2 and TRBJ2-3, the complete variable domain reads GAGVSQSPSNKVTEKGKDVELRCDPISGHTALYWYRQSLGQGLEFLIYFQGNSAPDKSGLPSDRFSAERTGGSVSTLTIQRTQQEDSAVYLCASSARTVTGTQYFGPGTRLTVL.

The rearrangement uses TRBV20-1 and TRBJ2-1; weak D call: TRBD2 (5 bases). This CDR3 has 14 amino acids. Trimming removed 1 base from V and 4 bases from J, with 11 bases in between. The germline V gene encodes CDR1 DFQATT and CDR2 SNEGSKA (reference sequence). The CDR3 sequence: CSARAQRPYNEQFF. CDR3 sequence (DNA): TGCAGTGCTAGAGCCCAGCGGCCATACAATGAGCAGTTCTTC.

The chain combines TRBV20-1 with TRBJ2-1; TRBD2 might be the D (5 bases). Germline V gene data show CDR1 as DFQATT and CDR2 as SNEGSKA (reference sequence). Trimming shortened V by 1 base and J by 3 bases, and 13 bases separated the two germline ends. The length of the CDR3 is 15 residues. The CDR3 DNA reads TGCAGTGCTAGAGCCCCGCTGCGGGTCTACAATGAGCAGTTCTTC. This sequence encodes CSARAPLRVYNEQFF.

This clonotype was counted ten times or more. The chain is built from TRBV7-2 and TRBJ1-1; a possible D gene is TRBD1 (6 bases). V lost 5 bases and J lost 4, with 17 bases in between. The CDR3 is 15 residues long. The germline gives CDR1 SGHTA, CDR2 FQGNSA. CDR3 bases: TGTGCCAGCAGCGCGTCAGGGGCACCGGGCACTGAAGCTTTCTTT. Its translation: CASSASGAPGTEAFF.

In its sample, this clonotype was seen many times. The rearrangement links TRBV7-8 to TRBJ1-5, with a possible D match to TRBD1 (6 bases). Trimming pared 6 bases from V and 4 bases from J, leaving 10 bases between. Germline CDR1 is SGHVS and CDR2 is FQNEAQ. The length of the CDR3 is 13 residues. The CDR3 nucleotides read TGTGCCAGCAGGACAGGACCAAATCAGCCCCAGCATTTT. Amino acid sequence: CASRTGPNQPQHF.

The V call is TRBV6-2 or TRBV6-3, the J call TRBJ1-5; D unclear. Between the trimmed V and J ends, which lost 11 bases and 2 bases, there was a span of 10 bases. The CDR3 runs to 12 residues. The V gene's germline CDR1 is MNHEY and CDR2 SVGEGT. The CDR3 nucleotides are TGTGCCTGCAAAGTGGGCAATCAGCCCCAGCATTTT. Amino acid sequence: CACKVGNQPQHF.

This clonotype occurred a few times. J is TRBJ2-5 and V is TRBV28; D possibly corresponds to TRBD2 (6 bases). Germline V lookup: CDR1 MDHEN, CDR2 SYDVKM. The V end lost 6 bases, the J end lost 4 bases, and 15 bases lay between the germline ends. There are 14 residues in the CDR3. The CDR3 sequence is CASRRLRGGETQYF. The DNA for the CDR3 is TGTGCCAGCAGACGTCTGCGGGGAGGAGAGACCCAGTACTTC.

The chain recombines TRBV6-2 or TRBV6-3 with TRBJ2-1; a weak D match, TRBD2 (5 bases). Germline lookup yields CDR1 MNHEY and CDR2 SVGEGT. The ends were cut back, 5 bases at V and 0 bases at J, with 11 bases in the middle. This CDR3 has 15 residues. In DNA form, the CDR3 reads TGTGCCAGCAGTGACAACAGCGGCTCCTACAATGAGCAGTTCTTC. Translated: CASSDNSGSYNEQFF.

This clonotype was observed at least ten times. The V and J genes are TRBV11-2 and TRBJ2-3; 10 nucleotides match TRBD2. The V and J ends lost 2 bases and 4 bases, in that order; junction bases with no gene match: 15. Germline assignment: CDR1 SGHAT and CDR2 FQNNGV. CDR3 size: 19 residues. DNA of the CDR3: TGTGCCAGCAGCTTATTTTCGGTGATGGCTAGCGGGGGTTCAGATACGCAGTATTTT. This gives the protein CASSLFSVMASGGSDTQYF.